This entry lists 25 T cell receptor beta chains sequenced from one sample in a study of shared clonotypes between healthy human individuals. Using immunoSEQ multiplex PCR, the repertoire was profiled, and TCRdb retains in-frame clones only, with some absent. The data contain about 2.1 million clones, about 94% of them singletons. Terminally differentiated effector memory CD45RA+ cells were left out of the naive CD8 fraction, which was CD45RO-negative and positively selected for CCR7. The specimen was naive CD8+ T cells from PBMCs. The receptors stem from a man between 18 and 35 years old in good health. Some clones in this sample may be carry-over from other donors' samples.

V is TRBV29-1 and J is TRBJ2-1; 9 positions match TRBD1. V lost 6 bases, J lost 10 bases, and 13 bases stayed unmatched. Per the germline V gene, CDR1 is SQVTM and CDR2 is ANQGSEA. The CDR3 covers 14 residues. For the CDR3, the DNA is TGCAGCGTGACTGGGACAGGGTTTCCATACGAGCAGTTCTTC. This gives the protein CSVTGTGFPYEQFF.

The chain carries TRBV4-1 and TRBJ2-7; D is undetermined. CDR1 MGHRA and CDR2 YSYEKL come from the germline V gene. The CDR3 consists of 13 residues. Trimming removed 4 bases at V and 5 bases at J, with 12 bases between. CDR3 amino acids: CASSPQLLNEQYF. The CDR3, as DNA: TGCGCCAGCAGCCCCCAGTTATTGAACGAGCAGTACTTC.

J is TRBJ2-7 and V is TRBV27; TRBD1 matches at 10 bases. V gave up 6 bases and J gave up 3 bases; unmatched junction bases: 14. Germline V gives CDR1 MNHEY, CDR2 SMNVEV (reference sequence). This CDR3 contains 17 residues. CDR3 nucleotide sequence: TGTGCCAGCAGCCTTATCGGGGGGGACAGGGGTAACTACGAGCAGTACTTC. Translation: CASSLIGGDRGNYEQYF.

This sequence joins TRBV19 and TRBJ2-7, with D perhaps given as TRBD1 or TRBD2 (5 bases each). Germline V CDR1 and CDR2: LNHDA, SQIVND (reference sequence). V lost 3 bases and J lost 3, with 18 bases in between. The CDR3 spans 16 residues. The CDR3, as DNA: TGTGCCAGTAGTATGTCGGTCGAGTGGGGGAGCTACGAGCAGTACTTC. This sequence encodes CASSMSVEWGSYEQYF.

The chain couples TRBV28 to TRBJ2-1; 11 nucleotides align to TRBD2. This CDR3 region has 16 residues. Germline V gene data show CDR1 as MDHEN and CDR2 as SYDVKM. Unmatched junction bases numbered 5, after V lost 6 bases and J lost 1 base. CDR3 nucleotide sequence: TGTGCCAGCAGACGGACTAGCGGGTTGTCCTACAATGAGCAGTTCTTC. The encoded protein is CASRRTSGLSYNEQFF.

The rearrangement links TRBV27 to TRBJ2-7, with TRBD2 matching 8 bases. The CDR3 is made up of 17 amino acids. V lost 5 bases to trimming and J lost 0 bases; unmatched junction nucleotides: 12. Germline loops: CDR1 MNHEY, CDR2 SMNVEV (reference sequence). CDR3 in DNA: TGTGCCAGCAGTCCCCTACGGTTAGCGGGGAGCTCCTACGAGCAGTACTTC. Translated: CASSPLRLAGSSYEQYF.

The chain has TRBV27 and TRBJ2-7, with 12 nucleotides matching TRBD2. CDR3 length: 15 residues. V lost 10 bases to trimming and J lost 3 bases; unmatched junction nucleotides: 10. The germline gives CDR1 MNHEY, CDR2 SMNVEV (reference sequence). CDR3 coding DNA: TGTGCCACGACCCTAGCGGGAGGGCCCTTCTACGAGCAGTACTTC. It translates to CATTLAGGPFYEQYF.

The rearrangement joins TRBV10-3 to TRBJ2-5, with 9 bases aligning to TRBD2. Germline V CDR1 and CDR2: ENHRY, SYGVKD. Unmatched junction bases numbered 6, after V lost 2 bases and J lost 5 bases. This CDR3 spans 15 amino acids. This CDR3 is CAISEVVAGEETQYF. The CDR3 nucleotides are TGTGCCATCAGTGAGGTGGTAGCGGGAGAGGAGACCCAGTACTTC.

The chain links TRBV5-8 to TRBJ2-7; D could derive from TRBD1 or TRBD2 (6 bases each). The CDR3 contains 15 residues. CDR1 and CDR2 (germline): SGHTS, YDEGEE. The germline V and J ends were trimmed by 7 bases and 3 bases, with 20 bases remaining between them. The CDR3 sequence is CASGGLIIGNYEQYF. In DNA form, the CDR3 reads TGTGCCAGCGGGGGGCTGATAATAGGCAACTACGAGCAGTACTTC.

The V and J genes are TRBV28 and TRBJ2-3; D possibly uses TRBD1 or TRBD2 (5 bases each). Trimming removed 1 base from V and 3 bases from J, with 20 bases in between. The V gene's germline CDR1 is MDHEN and CDR2 SYDVKM. This CDR3 spans 18 amino acids. The CDR3 DNA sequence: TGTGCCAGCAGTTTATTCGGGTCGGGACCGAGAGGGACAGATACGCAGTATTTT. Translation gives CASSLFGSGPRGTDTQYF.

The chain uses TRBV27 and TRBJ2-1; D gene uncertain. This CDR3 is 14 amino acids long. Trimming took 6 bases from V and 4 from J, leaving 13 bases between them. Germline assignment: CDR1 MNHEY and CDR2 SMNVEV (reference sequence). CDR3 amino acids: CASSPARLYNEQFF. The CDR3 coding sequence is TGTGCCAGCAGCCCGGCTAGGCTATACAATGAGCAGTTCTTC.

V gene TRBV7-8 combines with J gene TRBJ2-2; 12 nucleotides match TRBD2. Germline trimming cut 8 bases from V and 5 bases from J; bases unmatched to any gene: 6. The CDR3 consists of 15 residues. Germline-derived CDR1 and CDR2 are SGHVS and FQNEAQ. CDR3: CASALAGGPTGELFF. CDR3 DNA: TGTGCCAGCGCCCTAGCGGGAGGGCCTACCGGGGAGCTGTTTTTT.

V usage is TRBV27 and J usage is TRBJ2-3; TRBD2 matches 8 bases. Germline CDR1 and CDR2: MNHEY and SMNVEV (reference sequence). The CDR3 covers 15 residues. V dropped 7 bases and J dropped 3; count of bases not matched to a gene: 9. The CDR3 bases are TGTGCCAGCACCACTTCCCCGGGGGGGACAGATACGCAGTATTTT. Protein sequence: CASTTSPGGTDTQYF.

The chain couples TRBV27 to TRBJ1-1; the D gene is possibly TRBD1 (5 bases). Trimming cost V 6 bases and J 5 bases, with 13 bases left between them. There are 13 residues in the CDR3. CDR1 is MNHEY, CDR2 SMNVEV, per germline (reference sequence). CDR3 loop: CASRPRTNTEAFF. CDR3 sequence (DNA): TGTGCCAGCAGACCCAGGACAAATACTGAAGCTTTCTTT.

The chain joins TRBV7-7 to TRBJ2-1, with D possibly matching TRBD1 (5 bases). V lost 3 bases to trimming and J lost 2 bases, with 11 bases between them. The CDR3 runs to 15 residues. Germline V lookup: CDR1 SSHAT, CDR2 FNYEAQ (reference sequence). The CDR3 spells CASSFTGAPYNEQFF. Here the CDR3 DNA reads TGTGCCAGCAGCTTTACAGGAGCCCCCTACAATGAGCAGTTCTTC. Full variable domain (rest looked up from reference TRBV7-7 and TRBJ2-1): GAGVSQSPRYKVTKRGQDVTLRCDPISSHATLYWYQQALGQGPEFLTYFNYEAQPDKSGLPSDRFSAERPEGSISTLTIQRTEQRDSAMYRCASSFTGAPYNEQFFGPGTRLTVL.

This clone has only one observation. This chain joins TRBV2 and TRBJ1-1; D is undetermined. V gave up 5 bases and J gave up 4 bases, with 17 bases separating them. Germline CDR1 is SNHLY and CDR2 is FYNNEI. The CDR3 loop spans 15 amino acids. The CDR3 bases are TGTGCCAGCAGTCCATTCCCAGGTTCGGGCACTGAAGCTTTCTTT. Translated, it gives CASSPFPGSGTEAFF.

J is TRBJ2-3 and V is TRBV28; possible D gene TRBD1, 6 bases. This CDR3 is built from 15 residues. V lost 2 bases to trimming and J lost 2 bases, with 11 bases between them. Germline CDR1 is MDHEN and CDR2 is SYDVKM. The CDR3 reads CASSLRQGLTDTQYF. In DNA form, the CDR3 reads TGTGCCAGCAGTTTAAGGCAGGGGCTCACAGATACGCAGTATTTT.

The chain uses TRBV11-2 and TRBJ1-2; TRBD1 matches at 9 bases. Germline-derived CDR1 and CDR2 are SGHAT and FQNNGV. CDR3 length equals 14 residues. V trimming: 6 bases; J trimming: 7 bases; junction bases outside the gene matches: 9. In DNA, the CDR3 is TGTGCCAGCAGTCTCCGGGACAGGGTCGGTGGCTACACCTTC. Translated: CASSLRDRVGGYTF.

The chain links TRBV28 to TRBJ2-7; TRBD2 aligns across 10 bases. CDR1 is MDHEN and CDR2 is SYDVKM in the germline V gene. The CDR3 covers 16 residues. The V segment lost 7 bases and the J segment 1 base; nucleotides outside the gene matches: 10. The CDR3 here is CASNHGLSGRSYEQYF. CDR3 coding DNA: TGTGCCAGCAACCACGGCCTTAGCGGGAGGTCCTACGAGCAGTACTTC.

This chain uses TRBV27 with TRBJ2-7, with 7 bases fitting TRBD2. Trimming removed 2 bases from V and 3 bases from J; junction bases left unmatched: 10. Germline V gene data show CDR1 as MNHEY and CDR2 as SMNVEV (reference sequence). The CDR3 length is 16 residues. This CDR3 is CASSLTYSGQSYEQYF. CDR3 sequence (DNA): TGTGCCAGCAGTTTAACTTATAGCGGGCAAAGCTACGAGCAGTACTTC.

This sequence joins TRBV5-1 and TRBJ1-1; the D is unclear. The CDR3 contains 14 residues. V was shortened by 4 bases and J by 1 base, with 11 bases between the two germline ends. Germline loops: CDR1 SGHRS, CDR2 YFSETQ. The CDR3 protein is CASSVWDQNTEAFF. The CDR3, as DNA: TGCGCCAGCAGCGTGTGGGATCAGAACACTGAAGCTTTCTTT.

The J gene is TRBJ2-1, the V gene TRBV4-1, with TRBD1 matching over 7 bases. Looked up from germline, CDR1 is MGHRA and CDR2 is YSYEKL. The CDR3 covers 16 residues. The junction had 9 bases not matched to a gene; V was cut back by 1 base and J by 6 bases. In DNA, the CDR3 is TGCGCCAGCAGCCAAGTGGGACAGTTAATGGTCAATGAGCAGTTCTTC. Translating gives CASSQVGQLMVNEQFF.

The V gene is TRBV27, the J gene TRBJ1-5; D is ambiguous. Looked up from germline, CDR1 is MNHEY and CDR2 is SMNVEV (reference sequence). The V and J ends lost 2 bases and 7 bases respectively, with 15 bases between them. This CDR3 comprises 15 residues. The CDR3 region is CASSLAWGIGQPQHF. CDR3 DNA: TGTGCCAGCAGTTTAGCGTGGGGAATCGGCCAGCCCCAGCATTTT.

The chain couples TRBV7-9 to TRBJ2-1; tentative D call: TRBD2 (7 bases). V gave up 1 base and J gave up 2 bases, with 12 bases separating them. Germline lookup yields CDR1 SEHNR and CDR2 FQNEAQ (reference sequence). The CDR3 has 16 amino acids. The CDR3 DNA reads as TGTGCCAGCAGCTTAGAGGGGCGGGGGCCCTACAATGAGCAGTTCTTC. As protein: CASSLEGRGPYNEQFF.

The rearrangement joins TRBV19 to TRBJ2-7; either TRBD1 or TRBD2 may fit D (6 bases each). Germline CDR1 is LNHDA and CDR2 is SQIVND (reference sequence). The V and J ends lost 8 bases and 3 bases respectively, with 20 bases between them. CDR3 length: 15 residues. The CDR3 sequence is CASSPFWGAGYEQYF. The CDR3 DNA follows: TGTGCCAGTTCCCCTTTCTGGGGGGCGGGCTACGAGCAGTACTTC. The whole variable domain, remainder taken from reference TRBV19 and TRBJ2-7, is DGGITQSPKYLFRKEGQNVTLSCEQNLNHDAMYWYRQDPGQGLRLIYYSQIVNDFQKGDIAEGYSVSREKKESFPLTVTSAQKNPTAFYLCASSPFWGAGYEQYFGPGTRLTVT.